The sequence of this T cell receptor (beta chain) was determined in a study of T cells in Graves' hyperthyroidism and ophthalmopathy. This CDR3 spans 14 amino acids. V was pared by 8 bases and J by 3 bases, with 8 bases of the junction left unmatched. The germline V gene has CDR1 MDHEN and CDR2 SYDVKM. This clonotype appeared many times. Regions amplified from RNA transcripts were the TCR beta CDR3 regions. HTBI primers were used for first-round RT-PCR of the TCR CDR3. TCRdb reprocessed the multiplex PCR reads via MiXCR and lists one record per CDR3 protein. The sample yields 300,000 to 400,000 distinct CDR3 sequences, around 14% seen once.

The chain carries TRBV28 and TRBJ2-3, with TRBD2 matching 7 bases. The receptor's source is a woman in her 30s with Graves' hyperthyroidism. The sequenced sample was blood. CDR3 region: CASGLAGGTDTQYF. The DNA of the CDR3 is TGTGCCAGCGGATTAGCGGGCGGAACAGATACGCAGTATTTT. Together with reference TRBV28 and TRBJ2-3, the CDR3 gives the full variable domain: DVKVTQSSRYLVKRTGEKVFLECVQDMDHENMFWYRQDPGLGLRLIYFSYDVKMKEKGDIPEGYSVSREKKERFSLILESASTNQTSMYLCASGLAGGTDTQYFGPGTRLTVL.